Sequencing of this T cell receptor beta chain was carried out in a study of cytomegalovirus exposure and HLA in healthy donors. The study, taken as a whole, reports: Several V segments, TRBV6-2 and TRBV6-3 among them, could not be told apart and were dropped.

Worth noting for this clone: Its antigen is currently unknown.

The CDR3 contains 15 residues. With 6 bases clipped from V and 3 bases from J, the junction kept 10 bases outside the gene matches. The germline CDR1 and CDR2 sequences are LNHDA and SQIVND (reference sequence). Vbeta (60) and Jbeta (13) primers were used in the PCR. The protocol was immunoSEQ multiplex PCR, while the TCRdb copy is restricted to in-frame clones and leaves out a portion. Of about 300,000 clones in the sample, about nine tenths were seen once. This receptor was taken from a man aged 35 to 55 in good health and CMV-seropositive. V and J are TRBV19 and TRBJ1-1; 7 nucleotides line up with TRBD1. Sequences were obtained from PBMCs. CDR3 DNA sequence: TGTGCCAGTAGAATGGGTACACAGGGGTACACTGAAGCTTTCTTT. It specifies CASRMGTQGYTEAFF. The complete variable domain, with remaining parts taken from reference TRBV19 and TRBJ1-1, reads DGGITQSPKYLFRKEGQNVTLSCEQNLNHDAMYWYRQDPGQGLRLIYYSQIVNDFQKGDIAEGYSVSREKKESFPLTVTSAQKNPTAFYLCASRMGTQGYTEAFFGQGTRLTVV.